This TCR beta chain was obtained from a study of T cells after posttransplantation cyclophosphamide. Findings and limits, study-wide: Later post-transplant blood repertoires were often dominated by donor CD8+ memory clones. TRB clonality was highly associated with recipient CMV seropositivity and reactivation. TRB overlap between skin or GI tissue T cells and blood was limited.

The repertoire was sequenced with immunoSEQ multiplex PCR; TCRdb's copy has only in-frame clones and lacks some. The sample has about 7,300 clones, about 91% seen once; the top ten hold 3.5% to 4%. The table lists this clone with a count of one. Its antigen is unknown. CDR3 length equals 15 residues. Trimming stripped 1 base from V and 4 bases from J, with 10 bases between. Germline V CDR1 and CDR2: SGHDN, FVKESK. The sequenced sample was CD4+ T cells sorted from blood. The sequence was obtained from a woman aged 50 to 60 in good health and a related stem cell transplant donor. This chain uses TRBV14 with TRBJ1-4; D possibly corresponds to TRBD1 (5 bases). The CDR3 nucleotides are TGTGCCAGCAGCCAAGGGGGGGGAGTTAATGAAAAACTGTTTTTT. As protein: CASSQGGGVNEKLFF. Full variable domain (missing parts from reference TRBV14 and TRBJ1-4): EAGVTQFPSHSVIEKGQTVTLRCDPISGHDNLYWYRRVMGKEIKFLLHFVKESKQDESGMPNNRFLAERTGGTYSTLKVQPAELEDSGVYFCASSQGGGVNEKLFFGSGTQLSVL.